This T cell receptor beta chain was observed in a study of cytomegalovirus exposure and HLA in healthy donors. Study outcomes and limitations: Looking again later, the authors saw that most CMV-associated TCR beta chains seemed HLA-restricted. The authors later linked a missense DCLRE1C variant to TCR beta V- and J-gene trimming. In an earlier analysis, productive rearrangement rates for most beta V segments clustered near 87% or 30%.

The PCR was carried out with 60 Vbeta primers and 13 Jbeta primers. Some clones are missing from TCRdb's copy, which holds only in-frame ones; the method was immunoSEQ multiplex PCR. The repertoire holds some 190,000 clones, with roughly 73% as singletons. The J segment lost 4 bases and the V segment lost 0 bases, leaving 2 bases of the junction unmatched. This CDR3 comprises 15 residues. Germline loops: CDR1 SGDLS, CDR2 YYNGEE. This clone was detected only once. The antigen remains undetermined. This clonotype was obtained from a woman aged 25-40 years in good health and CMV-seropositive. The J gene is TRBJ2-1, the V gene TRBV9; 9 bases are a match to TRBD2. What was sequenced was PBMCs. The CDR3 region has the DNA TGTGCCAGCAGCGTAGTAGCGGGGGATTACAATGAGCAGTTCTTC. It is translated as CASSVVAGDYNEQFF.